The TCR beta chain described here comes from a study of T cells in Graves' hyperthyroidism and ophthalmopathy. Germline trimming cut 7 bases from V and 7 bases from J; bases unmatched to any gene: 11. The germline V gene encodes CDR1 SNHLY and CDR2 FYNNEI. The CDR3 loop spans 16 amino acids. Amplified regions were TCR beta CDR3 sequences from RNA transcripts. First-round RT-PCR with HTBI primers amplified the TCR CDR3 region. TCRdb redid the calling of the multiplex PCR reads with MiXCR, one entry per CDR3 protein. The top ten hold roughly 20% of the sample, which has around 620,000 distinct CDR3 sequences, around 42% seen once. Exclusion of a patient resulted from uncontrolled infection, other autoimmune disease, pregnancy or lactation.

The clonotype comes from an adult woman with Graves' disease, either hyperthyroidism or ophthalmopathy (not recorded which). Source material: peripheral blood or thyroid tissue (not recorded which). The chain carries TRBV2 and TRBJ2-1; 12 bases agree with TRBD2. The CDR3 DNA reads TGTGCCAGCAATCATCTTACTAGCGGGAGGCAGAATGAGCAGTTCTTC. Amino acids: CASNHLTSGRQNEQFF.